A selection of T cell receptor beta chains follows, all from one sample in a study of T-cell reconstitution after alpha-beta-depleted transplantation in children. TCRdb ran MiXCR on the PCR reads and lists one entry per CDR3 protein. The sample includes some 500,000 distinct CDR3 sequences, 30% to 35% of them seen just once. This specimen was PBMCs from the stem cell graft donor, taken from the stem cell graft. Receptors were obtained from a human donor who donated a stem cell graft to a child with aplastic anemia. CDR3s include the opening cysteine and the closing phenylalanine or tryptophan. Fields, in order: clone size, D gene, J gene, V gene, CDR3 DNA, CDR3 protein. D genes are given only for firm matches. Expanded clones are given a class, and other clones once, few, many or no size at all.

abundance: few
d_gene: -
j_gene: TRBJ2-1
v_gene: TRBV5-6
CDR3nt: TGTGCCAGCAGTTATGGGGTGTTTGCCTACAATGAGCAGTTCTTC
CDR3aa: CASSYGVFAYNEQFF

abundance: -
d_gene: -
j_gene: TRBJ2-1
v_gene: TRBV18
CDR3nt: TGTGCCAGCTCACGACCTATTACCTCCTACAATGAGCAGTTCTTC
CDR3aa: CASSRPITSYNEQFF

abundance: -
d_gene: -
j_gene: TRBJ1-1
v_gene: TRBV12-3/TRBV12-4
CDR3nt: TGTGCCAGCAGGCCCACCTCAGGGACGAACACTGAAGCTTTCTTT
CDR3aa: CASRPTSGTNTEAFF

abundance: -
d_gene: -
j_gene: TRBJ1-2
v_gene: TRBV5-1
CDR3nt: TGCGCCAGCAGCTTGGCCAACCTCCCTATGGGCTACACCTTC
CDR3aa: CASSLANLPMGYTF

abundance: -
d_gene: TRBD1
j_gene: TRBJ1-6
v_gene: TRBV7-2
CDR3nt: TGTGCCAGCAGCCCCTGGGACAGGGCTAATTCACCCCTCCACTTT
CDR3aa: CASSPWDRANSPLHF

abundance: -
d_gene: -
j_gene: TRBJ2-3
v_gene: TRBV7-2
CDR3nt: TGTGCCAGCAGCCATCGCACAGATACGCAGTATTTT
CDR3aa: CASSHRTDTQYF

abundance: few
d_gene: TRBD1
j_gene: TRBJ2-5
v_gene: TRBV24-1
CDR3nt: TGTGCCACCAGTGACGGGACAGGGAGAGAAGAGACCCAGTACTTC
CDR3aa: CATSDGTGREETQYF

abundance: -
d_gene: -
j_gene: TRBJ1-1
v_gene: TRBV20-1
CDR3nt: TGCAGTGCTAGAATGGGTGGGACCAACACTGAAGCTTTCTTT
CDR3aa: CSARMGGTNTEAFF

abundance: -
d_gene: -
j_gene: TRBJ2-3
v_gene: TRBV29-1
CDR3nt: TGCAGCGTTGCCTCTCCCCTCGAAGCGGCGAGCACAGATACGCAGTATTTT
CDR3aa: CSVASPLEAASTDTQYF

abundance: -
d_gene: TRBD1
j_gene: TRBJ1-4
v_gene: TRBV20-1
CDR3nt: TGCAGTGCTAGATCGCCCGGGACAGCGGGTGAAAAACTGTTTTTT
CDR3aa: CSARSPGTAGEKLFF

abundance: -
d_gene: TRBD1
j_gene: TRBJ2-7
v_gene: TRBV28
CDR3nt: TGTGCCAGCAGGGGGTCAGGACAGGGTGATTTGCACGAGCAGTACTTC
CDR3aa: CASRGSGQGDLHEQYF

abundance: -
d_gene: -
j_gene: TRBJ2-3
v_gene: TRBV29-1
CDR3nt: TGCAGCGTTACCCAGACCAGCACAGATACGCAGTATTTT
CDR3aa: CSVTQTSTDTQYF

abundance: -
d_gene: TRBD1
j_gene: TRBJ2-1
v_gene: TRBV12-3/TRBV12-4
CDR3nt: TGTGCCAGCAGCCCCGGGACAGGGGTTCTCAATGAGCAGTTCTTC
CDR3aa: CASSPGTGVLNEQFF

abundance: -
d_gene: TRBD1
j_gene: TRBJ2-7
v_gene: TRBV20-1
CDR3nt: TGCGGTGCTAGAGAGCTAGGACAGGGTTCAAGCTATTACGAGCAGTACTTC
CDR3aa: CGARELGQGSSYYEQYF

abundance: -
d_gene: -
j_gene: TRBJ2-1
v_gene: TRBV12-3/TRBV12-4
CDR3nt: TGTGCCAGCAGTTATCTATCGAGACAGTACAATGAGCAGTTCTTC
CDR3aa: CASSYLSRQYNEQFF

abundance: few
d_gene: TRBD1
j_gene: TRBJ1-1
v_gene: TRBV12-3/TRBV12-4
CDR3nt: TGTGCCAGCGCCCCAGGGGGGAACACTGAAGCTTTCTTT
CDR3aa: CASAPGGNTEAFF

abundance: -
d_gene: -
j_gene: TRBJ2-7
v_gene: TRBV28
CDR3nt: TGTGCCAGCAGCCATCAATTTAGGGACTCCCGCGCTGAGCAGTACTTC
CDR3aa: CASSHQFRDSRAEQYF

abundance: once
d_gene: TRBD1
j_gene: TRBJ1-2
v_gene: TRBV7-6
CDR3nt: TGTGCCAGCAGTCCCCACAGGGGAAAGGACTATGGCTACACCTTC
CDR3aa: CASSPHRGKDYGYTF

abundance: few
d_gene: TRBD1
j_gene: TRBJ2-3
v_gene: TRBV5-8
CDR3nt: TGTGCCAGCAGCTTGGCCTTCCAGGGGGGCACAGATACGCAGTATTTT
CDR3aa: CASSLAFQGGTDTQYF

abundance: -
d_gene: TRBD2
j_gene: TRBJ2-5
v_gene: TRBV25-1
CDR3nt: TGTGCCAGCAGTCCATTGGGACTAGCGGGAGGGGCTGAGACCCAGTACTTC
CDR3aa: CASSPLGLAGGAETQYF

abundance: -
d_gene: -
j_gene: TRBJ2-1
v_gene: TRBV11-1
CDR3nt: TGTGCCAGCAGCTTGGGGACTTCCTCTATCAATGAGCAGTTCTTC
CDR3aa: CASSLGTSSINEQFF

abundance: few
d_gene: TRBD1
j_gene: TRBJ1-1
v_gene: TRBV2
CDR3nt: TGTGCCAGCAGCGTCCAGGGGGCGCTTTTCAGTACTGAAGCTTTCTTT
CDR3aa: CASSVQGALFSTEAFF

abundance: -
d_gene: TRBD1
j_gene: TRBJ1-2
v_gene: TRBV29-1
CDR3nt: TGCAGCGTTGAACTTCTGGGACAGGAGCCCCGAAACTATGGCTACACCTTC
CDR3aa: CSVELLGQEPRNYGYTF

abundance: -
d_gene: -
j_gene: TRBJ2-1
v_gene: TRBV13
CDR3nt: TGTGCCAGCAGCCAGCGTGGCTCCTACAATGAGCAGTTCTTC
CDR3aa: CASSQRGSYNEQFF

abundance: few
d_gene: -
j_gene: TRBJ1-1
v_gene: TRBV7-2
CDR3nt: TGTGCCAGCAGCTTAAGTTCCATAGGGCGCACTGAAGCTTTCTTT
CDR3aa: CASSLSSIGRTEAFF

abundance: few
d_gene: -
j_gene: TRBJ1-2
v_gene: TRBV12-3/TRBV12-4
CDR3nt: TGTGCCAGCCGAAAACAACCAGGGGTCCCTTCCGGCTACACCTTC
CDR3aa: CASRKQPGVPSGYTF

abundance: few
d_gene: -
j_gene: TRBJ2-3
v_gene: TRBV12-3/TRBV12-4
CDR3nt: TGTGCCAGCAGGCTGGGGGGGAAGGGGGACACGCAGTATTTT
CDR3aa: CASRLGGKGDTQYF

abundance: few
d_gene: -
j_gene: TRBJ2-1
v_gene: TRBV20-1
CDR3nt: TGCAGTGCTAGCGATAGCCCGGCGGTTGACAATGAGCAGTTCTTC
CDR3aa: CSASDSPAVDNEQFF

abundance: -
d_gene: -
j_gene: TRBJ2-3
v_gene: TRBV30
CDR3nt: TGTGCCTGGAGTGTCGGGACCACGCAGTATTTT
CDR3aa: CAWSVGTTQYF

abundance: -
d_gene: -
j_gene: TRBJ1-4
v_gene: TRBV10-3
CDR3nt: TGTGCCATCAGGGACGGACAGCAGGAAAAACTGTTTTTT
CDR3aa: CAIRDGQQEKLFF

abundance: few
d_gene: -
j_gene: TRBJ2-2
v_gene: TRBV9
CDR3nt: TGTGCCAGCAGCGTCTTGGATATGGACACCGGGGAGCTGTTTTTT
CDR3aa: CASSVLDMDTGELFF

abundance: few
d_gene: -
j_gene: TRBJ2-1
v_gene: TRBV5-1
CDR3nt: TGCGCCAGCACCTGGCGGACAATGCCTCATGAGCAGTTCTTC
CDR3aa: CASTWRTMPHEQFF

abundance: -
d_gene: -
j_gene: TRBJ1-5
v_gene: TRBV12-3/TRBV12-4
CDR3nt: TGTGCCAGCAGCACCCACAGGGTTATTCAGCCCCAGCATTTT
CDR3aa: CASSTHRVIQPQHF

abundance: few
d_gene: -
j_gene: TRBJ2-3
v_gene: TRBV10-3
CDR3nt: TGTGCCATCAGTGATAGGACTACATGGCCGGATACGCAGTATTTT
CDR3aa: CAISDRTTWPDTQYF

abundance: few
d_gene: -
j_gene: TRBJ1-4
v_gene: TRBV10-1
CDR3nt: TGCGCCAGCAGTGAGTCGTCAGCAACTAATGAAAAACTGTTTTTT
CDR3aa: CASSESSATNEKLFF

abundance: -
d_gene: -
j_gene: TRBJ2-2
v_gene: TRBV6-5
CDR3nt: TGTGCCAGCAGTTACTCCTGGACCGGAGCTCTCGGGGAGCTGTTTTTT
CDR3aa: CASSYSWTGALGELFF

abundance: few
d_gene: TRBD2
j_gene: TRBJ2-1
v_gene: TRBV29-1
CDR3nt: TGCAGCGTTGACCGCCTAGCGGGAATGGGTGAGCAGTTCTTC
CDR3aa: CSVDRLAGMGEQFF

abundance: -
d_gene: -
j_gene: TRBJ2-3
v_gene: TRBV30
CDR3nt: TGTGCCTGGAGGAGGGGGTTCCTCACAGATACGCAGTATTTT
CDR3aa: CAWRRGFLTDTQYF

abundance: -
d_gene: -
j_gene: TRBJ2-6
v_gene: TRBV12-3/TRBV12-4
CDR3nt: TGTGCCAGCAGTTTAATTTTTGGGCAGTTCCACTCTGGGGCCAACGTCCTGACTTTC
CDR3aa: CASSLIFGQFHSGANVLTF

abundance: -
d_gene: TRBD2
j_gene: TRBJ2-3
v_gene: TRBV4-2
CDR3nt: TGTGCCAGCAGCCTGGGAGGTAGCGGGAGCCGGGAAGATACGCAGTATTTT
CDR3aa: CASSLGGSGSREDTQYF

abundance: few
d_gene: -
j_gene: TRBJ2-7
v_gene: TRBV28
CDR3nt: TGTGCCAGCAAAAAGACCGGGACCTTCAGATACGAGCAGTACTTC
CDR3aa: CASKKTGTFRYEQYF

abundance: -
d_gene: -
j_gene: TRBJ1-5
v_gene: TRBV15
CDR3nt: TGTGCCACCAGCAGCCAACCCACAGGGAGGCAGCCCCAGCATTTT
CDR3aa: CATSSQPTGRQPQHF

abundance: -
d_gene: TRBD1
j_gene: TRBJ2-7
v_gene: TRBV5-1
CDR3nt: TGCGCCAGCAGCTTCAGGGGACAGGGGAAGGAGCAGTACTTC
CDR3aa: CASSFRGQGKEQYF

abundance: -
d_gene: -
j_gene: TRBJ2-1
v_gene: TRBV20-1
CDR3nt: TGCAGTGCTACAGAGTTAGGCAATGAGCAGTTCTTC
CDR3aa: CSATELGNEQFF

abundance: few
d_gene: -
j_gene: TRBJ1-2
v_gene: TRBV10-3
CDR3nt: TGTGCCATCAGTGAGTCAGGATCCTTAGTCAACTATGGCTACACCTTC
CDR3aa: CAISESGSLVNYGYTF

abundance: -
d_gene: -
j_gene: TRBJ1-2
v_gene: TRBV7-9
CDR3nt: TGTGCCAGCAGCTTTTTAGGGTCCTACACCTTC
CDR3aa: CASSFLGSYTF

abundance: -
d_gene: TRBD1
j_gene: TRBJ1-5
v_gene: TRBV6-1
CDR3nt: TGTGCCAGCAGCGACAGGGCAGTCCTCACTAGCAATCAGCCCCAGCATTTT
CDR3aa: CASSDRAVLTSNQPQHF

abundance: -
d_gene: -
j_gene: TRBJ2-7
v_gene: TRBV5-1
CDR3nt: TGCGCCAGCTCCAAGGAAGGTTCCTACGAGCAGTACTTC
CDR3aa: CASSKEGSYEQYF

abundance: -
d_gene: TRBD2
j_gene: TRBJ2-3
v_gene: TRBV4-2
CDR3nt: TGTGCCAGCAGCCAAGCTGAGCGGGAGGGGTCAGATACGCAGTATTTT
CDR3aa: CASSQAEREGSDTQYF

abundance: few
d_gene: TRBD2
j_gene: TRBJ2-1
v_gene: TRBV6-5
CDR3nt: TGTGCCAGCAGTTACTCGTTAGCGGGAGCCGGTGAGCAGTTCTTC
CDR3aa: CASSYSLAGAGEQFF

abundance: many
d_gene: TRBD1
j_gene: TRBJ1-2
v_gene: TRBV5-6
CDR3nt: TGTGCCAGCAGCATCGGGACAGGAAACTATGGCTACACCTTC
CDR3aa: CASSIGTGNYGYTF

abundance: few
d_gene: -
j_gene: TRBJ2-1
v_gene: TRBV12-3/TRBV12-4
CDR3nt: TGTGCCAGCAGTTTTGCCGAAGGGGGCAATGAGCAGTTCTTC
CDR3aa: CASSFAEGGNEQFF

abundance: few
d_gene: TRBD2
j_gene: TRBJ2-1
v_gene: TRBV28
CDR3nt: TGTGCCAGCAGTTTGACTAGCGTCAATGAGCAGTTCTTC
CDR3aa: CASSLTSVNEQFF

abundance: -
d_gene: -
j_gene: TRBJ1-1
v_gene: TRBV7-9
CDR3nt: TGTGCCAGCAGCTTAGCTTTCAGGGCACCTGAAGCTTTCTTT
CDR3aa: CASSLAFRAPEAFF

abundance: -
d_gene: -
j_gene: TRBJ2-7
v_gene: TRBV2
CDR3nt: TGTGCCAGCCTGGGGGGGCAACAAGCCTACGAGCAGTACTTC
CDR3aa: CASLGGQQAYEQYF